This T cell receptor beta chain was recovered during a study of monozygotic twins with inflammatory bowel disease. Germline CDR1 and CDR2: MNHEY and SMNVEV (reference sequence). The CDR3 sequence is 17 residues long. Following a re-call of the 5' RACE reads, TCRdb has one entry per CDR3 protein and lacks DNA. The listing records 85,000 to 110,000 distinct CDR3 sequences. The sequencing sample was made of blood. This sequence was found in a human donor with ulcerative colitis or Crohn's disease, or a healthy co-twin of an affected twin (not recorded which). This sequence joins TRBV27 and TRBJ2-5; the TCRdb call, TRBD1, lacks DNA for checking. The CDR3 is CASTPGRGFGPGETQYF.